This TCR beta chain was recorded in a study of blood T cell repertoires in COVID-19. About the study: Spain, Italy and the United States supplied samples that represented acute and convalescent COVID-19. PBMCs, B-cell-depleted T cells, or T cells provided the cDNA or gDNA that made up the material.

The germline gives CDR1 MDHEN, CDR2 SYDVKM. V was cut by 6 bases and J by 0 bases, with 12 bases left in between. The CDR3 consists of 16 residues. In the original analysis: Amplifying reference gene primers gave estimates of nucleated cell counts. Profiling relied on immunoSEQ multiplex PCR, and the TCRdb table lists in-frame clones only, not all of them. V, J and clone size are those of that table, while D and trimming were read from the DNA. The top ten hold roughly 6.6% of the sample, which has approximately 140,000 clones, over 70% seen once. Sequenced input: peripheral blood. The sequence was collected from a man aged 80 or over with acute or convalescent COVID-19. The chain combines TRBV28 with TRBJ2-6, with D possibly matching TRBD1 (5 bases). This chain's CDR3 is CASRRRQLSGANVLTF. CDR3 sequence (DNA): TGTGCCAGCAGGCGAAGACAGCTCTCTGGGGCCAACGTCCTGACTTTC.